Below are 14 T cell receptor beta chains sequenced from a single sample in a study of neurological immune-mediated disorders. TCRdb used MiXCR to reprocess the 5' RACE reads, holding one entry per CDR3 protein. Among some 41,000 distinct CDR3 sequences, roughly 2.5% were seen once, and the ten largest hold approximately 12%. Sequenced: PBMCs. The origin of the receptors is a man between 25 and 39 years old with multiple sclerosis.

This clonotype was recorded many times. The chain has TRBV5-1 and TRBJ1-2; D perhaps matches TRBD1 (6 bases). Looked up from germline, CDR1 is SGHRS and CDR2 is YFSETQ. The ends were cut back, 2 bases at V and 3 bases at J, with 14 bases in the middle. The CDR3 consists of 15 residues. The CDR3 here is CASSLHRADDYGYTF. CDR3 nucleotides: TGCGCCAGCAGCTTACACAGGGCTGATGACTATGGCTACACCTTC.

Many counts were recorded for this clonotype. CDR3 nucleotide sequence: TGTGCCAGCAGCTTAGTAGCGGGGGGTGCCTACGAGCAGTACTTC. Its protein is CASSLVAGGAYEQYF. V is TRBV7-6 and J is TRBJ2-7; 10 nucleotides line up with TRBD2. The CDR3 covers 15 residues. Germline CDR1 reads SGHVS; CDR2 reads FNYEAQ. Unmatched junction bases numbered 2, after V lost 1 base and J lost 2 bases. Full variable domain (remainder filled in from reference TRBV7-6 and TRBJ2-7): GAGVSQSPRYKVTKRGQDVALRCDPISGHVSLYWYRQALGQGPEFLTYFNYEAQQDKSGLPNDRFSAERPEGSISTLTIQRTEQRDSAMYRCASSLVAGGAYEQYFGPGTRLTVT.

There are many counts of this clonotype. CDR3 nucleotides: TGTGCCAGCAGTTTTGCTACTAGCGGGGTGAACACCGGGGAGCTGTTTTTT. It codes for CASSFATSGVNTGELFF. This chain uses TRBV12-3 or TRBV12-4 with TRBJ2-2; TRBD2 matches 10 bases. V trimming: 3 bases; J trimming: 1 base; junction bases outside the gene matches: 5. The CDR3 loop spans 17 amino acids.

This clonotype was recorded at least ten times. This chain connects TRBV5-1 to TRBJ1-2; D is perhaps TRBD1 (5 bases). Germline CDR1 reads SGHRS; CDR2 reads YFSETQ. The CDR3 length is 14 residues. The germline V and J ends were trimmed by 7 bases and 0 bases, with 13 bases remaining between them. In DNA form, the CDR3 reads TGCGCCAGCGGCGCTGGGGGAACTAACTATGGCTACACCTTC. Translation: CASGAGGTNYGYTF.

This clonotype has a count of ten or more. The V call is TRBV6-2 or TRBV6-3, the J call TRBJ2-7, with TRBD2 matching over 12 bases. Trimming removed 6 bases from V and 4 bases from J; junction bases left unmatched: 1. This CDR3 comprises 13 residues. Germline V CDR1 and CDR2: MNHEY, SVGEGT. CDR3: CASSGLAGYEQYF. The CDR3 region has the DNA TGTGCCAGCAGCGGACTAGCGGGGTACGAGCAGTACTTC.

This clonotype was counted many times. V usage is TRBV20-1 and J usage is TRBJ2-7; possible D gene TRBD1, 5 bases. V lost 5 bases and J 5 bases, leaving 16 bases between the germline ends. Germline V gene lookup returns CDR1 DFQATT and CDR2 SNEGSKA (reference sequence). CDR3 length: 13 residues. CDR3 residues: CSAYGGRENEQYF. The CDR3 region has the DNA TGCAGTGCTTATGGCGGCAGGGAAAACGAGCAGTACTTC.

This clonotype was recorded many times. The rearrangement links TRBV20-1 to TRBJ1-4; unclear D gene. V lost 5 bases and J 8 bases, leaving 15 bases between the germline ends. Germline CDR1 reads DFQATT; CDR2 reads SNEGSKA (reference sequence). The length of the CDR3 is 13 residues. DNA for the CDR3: TGCAGTGCTGACGACGCCTCGGGGGAAAAACTGTTTTTT. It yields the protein CSADDASGEKLFF.

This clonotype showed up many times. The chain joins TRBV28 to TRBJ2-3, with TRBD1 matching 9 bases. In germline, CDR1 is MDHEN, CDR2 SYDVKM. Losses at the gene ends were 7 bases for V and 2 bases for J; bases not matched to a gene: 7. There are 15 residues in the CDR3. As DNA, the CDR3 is TGTGCCAGCACCGTACAGGGGGCGAACACAGATACGCAGTATTTT. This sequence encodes CASTVQGANTDTQYF.

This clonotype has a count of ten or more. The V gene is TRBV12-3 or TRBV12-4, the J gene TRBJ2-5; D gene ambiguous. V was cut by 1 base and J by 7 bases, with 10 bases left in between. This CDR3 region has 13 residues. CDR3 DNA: TGTGCCAGCAGTTTAGATTTCCCCGGGACCCAGTACTTC. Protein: CASSLDFPGTQYF.

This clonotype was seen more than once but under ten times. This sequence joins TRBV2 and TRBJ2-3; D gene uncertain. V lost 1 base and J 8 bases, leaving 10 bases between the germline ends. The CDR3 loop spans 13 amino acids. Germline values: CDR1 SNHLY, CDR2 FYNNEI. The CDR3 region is CASSEGSRPTQYF. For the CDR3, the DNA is TGTGCCAGCAGTGAAGGGTCCAGGCCTACGCAGTATTTT.

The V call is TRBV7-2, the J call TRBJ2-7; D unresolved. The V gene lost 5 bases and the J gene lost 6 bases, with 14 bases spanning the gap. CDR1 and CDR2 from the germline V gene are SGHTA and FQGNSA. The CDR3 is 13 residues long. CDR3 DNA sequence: TGTGCCAGCAGCAAAAAAAAGAGGTCCGAGCAGTACTTC. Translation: CASSKKKRSEQYF.

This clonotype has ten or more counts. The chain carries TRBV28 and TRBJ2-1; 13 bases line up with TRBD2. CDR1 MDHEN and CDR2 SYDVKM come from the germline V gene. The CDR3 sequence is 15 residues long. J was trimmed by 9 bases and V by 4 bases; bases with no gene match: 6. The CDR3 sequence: CASSWGLAGIGEQFF. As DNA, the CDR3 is TGTGCCAGCAGTTGGGGACTAGCGGGAATAGGTGAGCAGTTCTTC. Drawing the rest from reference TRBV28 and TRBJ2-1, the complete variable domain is DVKVTQSSRYLVKRTGEKVFLECVQDMDHENMFWYRQDPGLGLRLIYFSYDVKMKEKGDIPEGYSVSREKKERFSLILESASTNQTSMYLCASSWGLAGIGEQFFGPGTRLTVL.

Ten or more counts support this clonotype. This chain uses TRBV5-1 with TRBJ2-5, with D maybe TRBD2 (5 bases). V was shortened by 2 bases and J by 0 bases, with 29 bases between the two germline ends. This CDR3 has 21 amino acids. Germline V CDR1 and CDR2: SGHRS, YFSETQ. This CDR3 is CASSFRSPIARRGSDQETQYF. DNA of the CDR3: TGCGCCAGCAGCTTTCGTTCTCCCATAGCTCGTCGAGGGTCGGACCAAGAGACCCAGTACTTC.

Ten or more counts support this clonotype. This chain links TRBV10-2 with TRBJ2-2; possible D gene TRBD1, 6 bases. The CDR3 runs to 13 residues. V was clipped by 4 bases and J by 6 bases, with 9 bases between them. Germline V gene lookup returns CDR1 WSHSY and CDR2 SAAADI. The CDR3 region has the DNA TGCGCCAGCAGTGGAACAGGGTCCGGGGAGCTGTTTTTT. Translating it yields CASSGTGSGELFF.